This T cell receptor beta chain was identified during a study of OX40 agonist ivuxolimab in advanced cancers. Study findings and constraints: Both CD4+ and CD8+ T cell populations in blood had undergone clonal expansion by week 6 at 0.1 to 3.0 mg/kg. The study did not work out the antigen specificity of the expanded peripheral T cells. Compared with CD4+, CD8+ T cells on average had more expanded clones.

On this clone: As yet, its antigen is unknown.

The ends lost 0 bases at V and 1 base at J; junction bases unmatched: 6. The germline V gene encodes CDR1 KGHSH and CDR2 LQKENI. CDR3 length: 18 residues. Some clones are missing from TCRdb's copy, which holds only in-frame ones; the method was immunoSEQ multiplex PCR. The data contain 90,000 to 120,000 clones, around 93% of them seen just once; the ten biggest clones take up around 1.2%. The chain carries TRBV18 and TRBJ1-2; 12 bases fit TRBD1. This TCR was recovered from an adult with an advanced solid tumor such as melanoma, head and neck, liver or kidney cancer. The sequencing used CD4+ or CD8+ T cells sorted from blood, collected in a trial of the OX40 agonist ivuxolimab. In DNA, the CDR3 is TGTGCCAGCTCACCACCGGGGACAGGGGGCAATAATAACTATGGCTACACCTTC. This encodes CASSPPGTGGNNNYGYTF.